A single sample gave rise to the 19 T cell receptor beta chains below, sequenced in a study of CD8 T cells in Susac syndrome. Reverse transcription of roughly 0.45 to 1 ug RNA was performed with random hexamers. MiXCR was run by TCRdb on the immunoSEQ multiplex PCR reads, yielding one entry per CDR3 protein. In the table there are under 200,000 distinct CDR3 sequences, 90% to 95% of which are singletons. The sequenced material came from CD4+ T cells from PBMCs. The source of these receptors is a human donor with Susac syndrome.

The rearrangement uses TRBV19 and TRBJ2-1, with D unclear. CDR3 size: 9 residues. Germline assignment: CDR1 LNHDA and CDR2 SQIVND (reference sequence). CDR3 sequence: CVTLNEQFF. CDR3 nucleotide sequence: TGTGTAACCCTCAATGAGCAGTTCTTC.

The gene calls are TRBV12-3 or TRBV12-4 and TRBJ2-7; D unclear. CDR3 length: 12 amino acids. V lost 5 bases, J lost 0 bases, and 5 bases lay in between. The CDR3 loop is CASSDRSYEQYF. The CDR3 DNA follows: TGTGCCAGCAGTGACCGCTCCTACGAGCAGTACTTC.

The CDR3 bases are TGTGCCTGGAGTGGACTAGCGGGGGGTCTGGATACGCAGTATTTT. The encoded protein is CAWSGLAGGLDTQYF. This sequence joins TRBV30 and TRBJ2-3; 13 bases are shared with TRBD2. The CDR3 contains 15 residues. V shed 1 base, J shed 6 bases, and the junction held 4 bases outside the gene matches. Germline V gene lookup returns CDR1 GTSNPN and CDR2 SVGIG (reference sequence).

CDR3 sequence reads: CSAIDRTPEQYF. The CDR3 DNA sequence: TGCAGTGCTATCGACAGAACACCCGAGCAGTACTTC. The rearrangement links TRBV20-1 to TRBJ2-7, with D maybe TRBD1 (5 bases). Trimming pared 4 bases from V and 6 bases from J, leaving 13 bases between. Germline lookup yields CDR1 DFQATT and CDR2 SNEGSKA (reference sequence). The CDR3 covers 12 residues.

The V gene is TRBV4-2, the J gene TRBJ1-1; D remains ambiguous. The CDR3 extends over 13 amino acids. Between the trimmed V and J ends, which lost 0 bases and 2 bases, there was a span of 4 bases. Germline loops: CDR1 LGHNA, CDR2 YNFKEQ. For the CDR3, the DNA is TGTGCCAGCAGCCAAGAGGCCAACACTGAAGCTTTCTTT. This codes for CASSQEANTEAFF.

This clonotype came up once. The chain is built from TRBV7-8 and TRBJ2-2; D not resolved. The CDR3 extends over 14 amino acids. Trimming stripped 2 bases from V and 3 bases from J, with 7 bases between. Per the germline V gene, CDR1 is SGHVS and CDR2 is FQNEAQ. CDR3 loop: CASSLREHTGELFF. CDR3 sequence (DNA): TGTGCCAGCAGCTTACGCGAGCACACCGGGGAGCTGTTTTTT. The entire variable domain, with the rest obtained from reference TRBV7-8 and TRBJ2-2, is as follows: GAGVSQSPRYKVAKRGQDVALRCDPISGHVSLFWYQQALGQGPEFLTYFQNEAQLDKSGLPSDRFFAERPEGSVSTLKIQRTQQEDSAVYLCASSLREHTGELFFGEGSRLTVL.

The rearrangement links TRBV4-2 to TRBJ1-2; 7 bases align to TRBD1. J gave up 3 bases and V 2 bases, and 3 bases lay outside the gene matches. Germline V CDR1 and CDR2: LGHNA, YNFKEQ. The CDR3 loop spans 14 amino acids. The CDR3 spells CASSQSQGDYGYTF. For the CDR3, the DNA is TGTGCCAGCAGCCAATCCCAGGGGGACTATGGCTACACCTTC.

The chain has TRBV16 and TRBJ2-4; 9 bases agree with TRBD1. This CDR3 comprises 15 residues. Germline CDR1 reads KGHSY; CDR2 reads FQNENV. The trim removed 4 bases at V and 5 bases at J, leaving 6 bases unmatched. The CDR3 region has the DNA TGTGCCAGCAGCCCTCAGGGACAGGGTGAAAACATTCAGTACTTC. It yields the protein CASSPQGQGENIQYF.

V usage is TRBV19 and J usage is TRBJ2-7; D possibly uses TRBD1 or TRBD2 (5 bases each). CDR3 length: 13 residues. Deletions cut 5 bases from V and 1 base from J, with 9 bases between. Per germline, CDR1 LNHDA and CDR2 SQIVND (reference sequence). The CDR3 is CASSRGPSYEQYF. CDR3 nucleotide sequence: TGTGCCAGTAGTCGGGGACCTTCCTACGAGCAGTACTTC.

V gene TRBV12-3 or TRBV12-4 combines with J gene TRBJ2-2; D is undetermined. The CDR3 has 12 residues. V lost 8 bases, J lost 1 base, and 5 bases lay in between. CDR3 coding DNA: TGTGCCAGCGGGTGGAACACCGGGGAGCTGTTTTTT. This codes for CASGWNTGELFF.

This sequence joins TRBV20-1 and TRBJ1-1, with D unclear. The ends were cut back, 4 bases at V and 8 bases at J, with 14 bases in the middle. Germline V gene data show CDR1 as DFQATT and CDR2 as SNEGSKA (reference sequence). The CDR3 is made up of 12 amino acids. The CDR3 loop reads CSATGLIWEAFF. CDR3 in DNA: TGCAGTGCTACGGGGTTAATTTGGGAAGCTTTCTTT.

The chain couples TRBV5-1 to TRBJ2-1; D is possibly TRBD2 (6 bases). V was pared by 0 bases and J by 10 bases, with 11 bases between. Germline V gene lookup returns CDR1 SGHRS and CDR2 YFSETQ. The CDR3 runs to 13 residues. DNA for the CDR3: TGCGCCAGCAGCTTGGCCTCCGGGGGAGAGCAGTTCTTC. It is translated as CASSLASGGEQFF.

Written as DNA, the CDR3 is TGCGCCAGCAGCCGACAGGGGGATGGGGATGAGCAGTTCTTC. This codes for CASSRQGDGDEQFF. The chain has TRBV5-1 and TRBJ2-1; 9 nucleotides match TRBD1. The ends lost 4 bases at V and 8 bases at J; junction bases unmatched: 7. From germline, CDR1 is SGHRS and CDR2 YFSETQ. CDR3 length: 14 residues.

V and J are TRBV30 and TRBJ1-5, with TRBD1 matching 9 bases. This CDR3 is 16 amino acids long. Germline V gives CDR1 GTSNPN, CDR2 SVGIG (reference sequence). Trimming cost V 3 bases and J 4 bases; bases outside gene matches: 10. The chain's CDR3 is CAWSPTPGQGNQPQHF. The CDR3 region has the DNA TGTGCCTGGAGCCCAACCCCGGGACAGGGAAATCAGCCCCAGCATTTT. The full variable domain, in which reference TRBV30 and TRBJ1-5 provide the parts outside the CDR3, is SQTIHQWPATLVQPVGSPLSLECTVEGTSNPNLYWYRQAAGRGLQLLFYSVGIGQISSEVPQNLSASRPQDRQFILSSKKLLLSDSGFYLCAWSPTPGQGNQPQHFGDGTRLSIL.

The table lists this clonotype with a count of one. The J gene is TRBJ2-5, the V gene TRBV30, with D tentatively TRBD2 (6 bases). The CDR3 totals 12 residues. Per germline, CDR1 GTSNPN and CDR2 SVGIG (reference sequence). The ends were cut back, 3 bases at V and 5 bases at J, with 10 bases in the middle. CDR3 amino acids: CAWREGRETQYF. CDR3 coding DNA: TGTGCCTGGAGGGAGGGCCGGGAGACCCAGTACTTC.

The V call is TRBV30, the J call TRBJ1-5; possibly TRBD1 for D (5 bases). CDR1 is GTSNPN, CDR2 SVGIG, per germline (reference sequence). The germline V and J ends were trimmed by 1 base and 0 bases, with 10 bases remaining between them. The CDR3 has 15 amino acids. The CDR3 is CAWSDRLGSNQPQHF. CDR3 nucleotides: TGTGCCTGGAGTGACAGGTTGGGTAGCAATCAGCCCCAGCATTTT.

In its sample, this clonotype was seen once. This chain links TRBV6-2 or TRBV6-3 with TRBJ2-6; D is unclear. Between the trimmed V and J ends, which lost 4 bases and 0 bases, there was a span of 10 bases. The length of the CDR3 is 16 residues. CDR1 and CDR2 from the germline V gene are MNHEY and SVGEGT. The CDR3 here is CASSWVLGSGANVLTF. The CDR3 region has the DNA TGTGCCAGCAGTTGGGTTTTGGGCTCTGGGGCCAACGTCCTGACTTTC.

DNA of the CDR3: TGCAGTGCTAGCCCACTACACCTTTCTAGACATGAGCAGTTCTTC. As protein: CSASPLHLSRHEQFF. The rearrangement links TRBV20-1 to TRBJ2-1; unclear D gene. V lost 3 bases and J 8 bases, leaving 20 bases between the germline ends. This CDR3 is built from 15 residues. Germline CDR1 reads DFQATT; CDR2 reads SNEGSKA (reference sequence).

The V and J genes are TRBV10-3 and TRBJ2-5; TRBD1 might be the D (6 bases). The CDR3 extends over 13 amino acids. CDR1 and CDR2 (germline): ENHRY, SYGVKD. Trimming left V 6 bases short and J 1 base short, with 9 bases between. CDR3 DNA sequence: TGTGCCATCAGGAGGGACACCCAAGAGACCCAGTACTTC. Protein product: CAIRRDTQETQYF.